A selection of T cell receptor beta chains follows, all from one sample in a study of T cell changes during pregnancy in multiple sclerosis. Some clones are missing from TCRdb's copy, which holds only in-frame ones; the method was immunoSEQ multiplex PCR. The data show tens of thousands of clones, with around nine tenths seen just once and about 13% held by the top ten. Sequencing used CD8+ T cells from peripheral blood mononuclear cells, obtained in the first trimester of pregnancy. The receptors derive from a female donor in good health, enrolled as a control in a pregnancy study. Both conserved end residues are part of each CDR3. The order of the fields is clone size, V gene, D gene, CDR3 protein. D genes are given only for firm matches. Clone size is stated in some rows and not others, as once, few, many or a class when expanded.

>NA|TRBV6-6|NA
CASSYLNQPQHF
>NA|TRBV19|NA
CASSIWDSGGNQPQHF
>NA|TRBV11-2|NA
CASSLDLRTGELFF
>NA|TRBV13|NA
CASSFQTGDTQYF
>NA|TRBV7-2|NA
CASSSTTGGSPLHF
>NA|TRBV30|NA
CAWILKGQRGSGEKLFF
>few|TRBV6-5|NA
CASSIDSTEAFF
>NA|TRBV19|NA
CASSIDRTYEQYF
>NA|TRBV4-1|NA
CASSQGPTGETQYF
>NA|TRBV5-4|TRBD2
CASSLASGRSGELFF
>NA|TRBV6-1|TRBD1
CASSGRGSSYEQYF
>NA|TRBV30|TRBD2
CAWSGTSGSPNEQFF
>NA|TRBV19|NA
CASSISFTEAFF
>once|TRBV9|TRBD2
CASNSGTSGSWDEQFF
>NA|TRBV5-1|NA
CASSFRGGGQPQHF
>NA|TRBV29-1|TRBD2
CSAMGLAGGGNIQYF
>NA|TRBV6-5|NA
CASSDPGLNQFF
>NA|TRBV5-6|TRBD2
CASSQPGTSGGSSTDTQYF
>NA|TRBV4-1|TRBD1
CASSLTGDPGSPLHF
>NA|TRBV6-5|NA
CASRTFRGNSYEQYF
>NA|TRBV27|TRBD2
CASSGLDILSGGRDEQYF
>NA|TRBV7-8|NA
CASSLEGGGRDTIYF
>NA|TRBV19|NA
CASSISSDANQPQHF
>once|TRBV27|NA
CASSLSTATDTQYF
>NA|TRBV6-5|NA
CASSYGGVSYEQYF
>NA|TRBV7-9|NA
CASSLAGEVDTQYF
>NA|TRBV2|TRBD1
CASTVGTGNEKLFF
>NA|TRBV9|NA
CASSASLGPDEKLFF
>NA|TRBV19|TRBD1
CASSIVSVDRGNQPQHF
>once|TRBV28|TRBD2
CASSELAGSQETQYF
>medium-sized|TRBV6-1|TRBD1
CASSEGQGADTQYF
>NA|TRBV18|TRBD1
CASSPEDRGNEQFF
>medium-sized|TRBV4-2|TRBD1
CASSQGQGDTDTQYF
>NA|TRBV9|TRBD2
CASSVGGSGNEQFF
>NA|TRBV5-1|TRBD1
CASSLDPTGMNTEAFF
>NA|TRBV27|TRBD2
CASSSWGSGNTDTQYF
>NA|TRBV4-1|NA
CASSQANGPGNTIYF
>NA|TRBV7-2|NA
CASSLGGGHPHQYF
>NA|TRBV2|NA
CASSEALGGSPLHF
>NA|TRBV7-9|TRBD1
CASSSGQGDTGELFF
>NA|TRBV2|NA
CASSVGAHNEQFF
>NA|TRBV19|NA
CASSNFVNTGELFF
>NA|TRBV19|NA
CASSISGGLYTDTQYF
>few|TRBV6-4|TRBD2
CASSDTLADGADTQYF
>NA|TRBV27|NA
CASSLRWNTEAFF
>NA|TRBV7-3|TRBD1
CASSPARGGSTDTQYF
>medium-sized|TRBV4-3|NA
CASSQEGAYYGYTF
>NA|TRBV10-3|NA
CAISETARTKDNEQFF
>NA|TRBV6-5|NA
CASSYSSVNYEQYF
>NA|TRBV28|TRBD1
CASSTPDRAPNSPLHF